The T cell receptor (beta chain) under discussion was sequenced for a study of blood T cells in healthy people across ages. Then a second PCR, running about 7 to 11 cycles, was carried out with a sample-barcoded 5' primer and a J-beta primer mix. A 12-random-nucleotide template-switch adaptor tagged each cDNA molecule. A single record per CDR3 protein comes from TCRdb applying MiXCR to the 5' RACE reads. The sample yields fewer than 700,000 distinct CDR3 sequences, more than 45% seen once. Study results and caveats: Any conclusive comparison of naive versus antigen-experienced cells was prevented by using unsorted PBMCs.

Unmatched junction bases numbered 8, after V lost 6 bases and J lost 7 bases. This CDR3 region has 14 residues. Turning to this clonotype: Antigen unknown.

The sequence was collected from a man older than 75 in good health. The rearrangement joins TRBV12-3 or TRBV12-4 to TRBJ2-2; TRBD2 aligns across 7 bases. The sample comprised blood. The CDR3 region is CASSPGRLVGELFF. In DNA, the CDR3 is TGTGCCAGCAGCCCCGGGAGGTTGGTCGGGGAGCTGTTTTTT.